What follows are 6 T cell receptor beta chains derived from one specimen sequenced in a study of T cells in Graves' hyperthyroidism and ophthalmopathy. RNA transcripts yielded amplified TCR beta CDR3 regions. First-round RT-PCR of the TCR CDR3 relied on the HTBI primer set. TCRdb called the multiplex PCR reads again in MiXCR, with one record for every CDR3 protein. Here the sample spans a few hundred thousand distinct CDR3 sequences, less than 20% being singletons. The specimen sequenced was blood. The receptor source for this set is a man between 18 and 29 years old with Graves' ophthalmopathy.

This clonotype was found a few times. The chain links TRBV19 to TRBJ2-1; 7 bases are shared with TRBD2. Germline CDR1 LNHDA, CDR2 SQIVND (reference sequence). Unmatched junction bases numbered 13, after V lost 5 bases and J lost 9 bases. The CDR3 has 15 residues. The CDR3 DNA sequence: TGTGCCAGTAGTCATCGGGGAGGGATGTCGACTGAGCAGTTCTTC. Translation gives CASSHRGGMSTEQFF. Drawing the rest from reference TRBV19 and TRBJ2-1, the complete variable domain is DGGITQSPKYLFRKEGQNVTLSCEQNLNHDAMYWYRQDPGQGLRLIYYSQIVNDFQKGDIAEGYSVSREKKESFPLTVTSAQKNPTAFYLCASSHRGGMSTEQFFGPGTRLTVL.

This clonotype was recorded at least ten times. CDR3: CASSSGGGLGEKLFF. The CDR3 coding sequence is TGTGCCAGCAGTTCGGGAGGAGGGTTGGGTGAAAAACTGTTTTTT. The chain carries TRBV6-1 and TRBJ1-4; D gene unclear. The length of the CDR3 is 15 residues. Trimming took off 5 bases at V and 7 bases at J, with 17 bases between the two ends. Germline V gives CDR1 MNHNS, CDR2 SASEGT.

The chain recombines TRBV9 with TRBJ2-2; 7 bases are a match to TRBD2. Unmatched junction bases numbered 7, after V lost 3 bases and J lost 2 bases. CDR3 length: 16 amino acids. The germline V gene encodes CDR1 SGDLS and CDR2 YYNGEE. CDR3 region: CASSGGGRHNTGELFF. The DNA of the CDR3 is TGTGCCAGCAGCGGGGGGGGACGCCACAACACCGGGGAGCTGTTTTTT.

This clonotype was counted ten times or more. This chain joins TRBV27 and TRBJ2-1, with D uncertain. V was pared by 2 bases and J by 7 bases, with 6 bases between. Germline V CDR1 and CDR2: MNHEY, SMNVEV (reference sequence). This CDR3 is built from 12 residues. This CDR3 reads CASSLTKNEQFF. CDR3 DNA sequence: TGTGCCAGCAGTTTAACCAAGAATGAGCAGTTCTTC.

This chain links TRBV19 with TRBJ1-2; possibly TRBD1 for D (6 bases). The V end was cut by 3 bases, the J end by 3 bases, with 11 bases between. The CDR3 totals 14 residues. Germline CDR1 and CDR2: LNHDA and SQIVND (reference sequence). The CDR3 DNA reads TGTGCCAGTAGTATGACAGGATTTGACTATGGCTACACCTTC. The encoded protein is CASSMTGFDYGYTF.

Ten or more counts support this clonotype. This chain links TRBV11-3 with TRBJ2-2; 7 nucleotides align to TRBD2. V shed 5 bases and J 6 bases; nucleotides not matched to a gene: 3. Germline CDR1 reads SGHNT; CDR2 reads YENEEA. The CDR3 has 13 amino acids. The CDR3 DNA follows: TGTGCCAGCAGCGTGGCGGGGGCCGGGGAGCTGTTTTTT. Translating it yields CASSVAGAGELFF.